Shown below are 20 T cell receptor beta chains from a single sample sequenced in a study of blood T cell repertoires in COVID-19. Assay used: immunoSEQ multiplex PCR; TCRdb lists only in-frame clones, some missing. Seen here are around 300,000 clones, nearly 90% observed once, and the top ten hold more than 1.5%. Sequenced: PBMCs or T cells enriched from blood (not recorded which). The receptor set was obtained from a woman aged 60-75 years who had recovered from COVID-19.

The chain has TRBV19 and TRBJ2-1; TRBD1 matches at 9 bases. CDR3 length equals 14 residues. Unmatched junction bases numbered 10, after V lost 6 bases and J lost 10 bases. The germline V gene encodes CDR1 LNHDA and CDR2 SQIVND (reference sequence). CDR3 sequence (DNA): TGTGCCAGTAGCAACAGGGGGCCCGCACGGGAGCAGTTCTTC. It codes for CASSNRGPAREQFF.

The chain uses TRBV2 and TRBJ1-3; D is perhaps TRBD1 (6 bases). The length of the CDR3 is 14 residues. CDR1 is SNHLY and CDR2 is FYNNEI in the germline V gene. Between the trimmed V and J ends, which lost 4 bases and 2 bases, there was a span of 9 bases. CDR3 in DNA: TGTGCCAGCAGTGGCAACAGGGCTGGAAACACCATATATTTT. This sequence encodes CASSGNRAGNTIYF. The variable domain in full, with the rest retrieved from reference TRBV2 and TRBJ1-3, is EPEVTQTPSHQVTQMGQEVILRCVPISNHLYFYWYRQILGQKVEFLVSFYNNEISEKSEIFDDQFSVERPDGSNFTLKIRSTKLEDSAMYFCASSGNRAGNTIYFGEGSWLTVV.

The V call is TRBV24-1, the J call TRBJ1-5, with 7 bases fitting TRBD1. CDR1 is KGHDR, CDR2 SFDVKD, per germline. After removal of 2 bases from V and 3 bases from J, the junction contained 15 bases not matched to a gene. There are 19 residues in the CDR3. CDR3 nucleotides: TGTGCCACCAGTGATTCTAGTCATCCAAAGGGGGCGAACAATCAGCCCCAGCATTTT. Protein sequence: CATSDSSHPKGANNQPQHF.

This sequence joins TRBV28 and TRBJ2-7; tentative D call: TRBD1 (6 bases). The V gene's germline CDR1 is MDHEN and CDR2 SYDVKM. The CDR3 consists of 12 residues. V was shortened by 7 bases and J by 6 bases, with 13 bases between the two germline ends. CDR3 amino acids: CASTLTGVEQYF. The CDR3 DNA is TGTGCCAGCACTCTGACAGGTGTCGAGCAGTACTTC.

The chain recombines TRBV3-1 (or the pseudogene TRBV3-2) with TRBJ1-1; 8 bases line up with TRBD1. The CDR3 is made up of 13 amino acids. The ends lost 4 bases at V and 7 bases at J; junction bases unmatched: 5. The V gene's germline CDR1 is LGHDT and CDR2 YNNKEL (reference sequence). The chain's CDR3 is CASSPLTGGEAFF. The CDR3 DNA reads as TGTGCCAGCAGCCCTCTAACAGGGGGTGAAGCTTTCTTT.

On this clone: An end of the junction does not agree with germline; a read error may underlie this. The rearrangement uses TRBV27 and TRBJ2-1; 11 bases are a match to TRBD2. The CDR3 is made up of 14 amino acids. CDR1 is MNHEY and CDR2 is SMNVEV in the germline V gene (reference sequence). The CDR3 coding sequence is TGCACTAGCGGGAGTTTAGGAGGATTTAATGAGCAGTTCTTC. It yields the protein CTSGSLGGFNEQFF.

The rearrangement links TRBV27 to TRBJ1-1, with TRBD1 as a possible D gene (5 bases). This CDR3 is 14 amino acids long. Trimming removed 4 bases from V and 10 bases from J, with 19 bases in between. Germline CDR1 is MNHEY and CDR2 is SMNVEV (reference sequence). The CDR3 nucleotides read TGTGCCAGCAGTTCGGGACTGAAGAACGAGAGAGCTTTCTTT. Amino acids: CASSSGLKNERAFF.

This clone was counted a few times. This rearrangement joins TRBV27 to TRBJ1-4; tentative D call: TRBD1 (6 bases). The CDR3 loop spans 13 amino acids. V was pared by 6 bases and J by 4 bases, with 9 bases between. Germline V CDR1 and CDR2: MNHEY, SMNVEV (reference sequence). The CDR3 region has the DNA TGTGCCAGCAGAAACAGGGTTAATGAAAAACTGTTTTTT. Its translation: CASRNRVNEKLFF.

The V gene is TRBV28, the J gene TRBJ1-5; D might be TRBD1 (5 bases). There are 14 residues in the CDR3. Trimming removed 7 bases from V and 0 bases from J, with 10 bases in between. CDR1 is MDHEN, CDR2 SYDVKM, per germline. CDR3 sequence: CASNKQVSNQPQHF. Written as DNA, the CDR3 is TGTGCCAGCAACAAACAGGTTAGCAATCAGCCCCAGCATTTT.

A single count supports this clone. The chain recombines TRBV25-1 with TRBJ2-3; TRBD2 is a possible D gene (6 bases). Trimming removed 3 bases from V and 0 bases from J, with 13 bases in between. CDR1 MGHDK and CDR2 SYGVNS come from the germline V gene. The CDR3 consists of 16 residues. The CDR3, as DNA: TGTGCCAGCAGTGACTCGACTAGTCCTAGCACAGATACGCAGTATTTT. Translation: CASSDSTSPSTDTQYF.

This chain connects TRBV7-2 to TRBJ2-3, with D unclear. The CDR3 totals 12 residues. Germline V lookup: CDR1 SGHTA, CDR2 FQGNSA. V lost 4 bases and J lost 5, with 7 bases in between. Here the CDR3 DNA reads TGTGCCAGCAGCTCCTATGGAGATACGCAGTATTTT. Protein: CASSSYGDTQYF.

CDR3 bases: TGTGCCAGCAGGGGCAGACAGGATTCACCCCTCCACTTT. Residues: CASRGRQDSPLHF. This rearrangement joins TRBV6-5 to TRBJ1-6, with D perhaps matching TRBD1 (6 bases). V was pared by 6 bases and J by 8 bases, with 11 bases between. This CDR3 is built from 13 residues. Germline CDR1 is MNHEY and CDR2 is SVGAGI.

The chain uses TRBV7-2 and TRBJ2-1; 12 bases match TRBD2. The CDR3 is 15 residues long. J lost 4 bases, V lost 5 bases, and 3 bases had no gene match. From germline, CDR1 is SGHTA and CDR2 FQGNSA. For the CDR3, the DNA is TGTGCCAGCAGCCAACTAGCGGGGGGATACAATGAGCAGTTCTTC. It encodes CASSQLAGGYNEQFF.

This clone was recorded a few times. This sequence joins TRBV7-3 and TRBJ2-2, with D tentatively TRBD1 (5 bases). The ends were cut back, 5 bases at V and 0 bases at J, with 10 bases in the middle. The CDR3 runs to 15 residues. Germline CDR1 SGHTA, CDR2 FQGTGA. CDR3 amino acids: CASSPIQANTGELFF. CDR3 nucleotide sequence: TGTGCCAGCAGCCCCATACAGGCGAACACCGGGGAGCTGTTTTTT.

The chain has TRBV28 and TRBJ1-1; D uncertain. Germline V gene sequence: CDR1 MDHEN, CDR2 SYDVKM. The CDR3 sequence is 18 residues long. Trimming left V 6 bases short and J 0 bases short, with 23 bases between. The CDR3 region has the DNA TGTGCCAGCAGCCTCTCTCCCCCCTCAACAAGTCTGAACACTGAAGCTTTCTTT. Its translation: CASSLSPPSTSLNTEAFF.

This sequence joins TRBV11-2 and TRBJ2-3, with 12 nucleotides matching TRBD2. CDR1 is SGHAT, CDR2 FQNNGV, per germline. With V trimmed by 6 bases and J by 2 bases, 6 bases remained unmatched. There are 16 residues in the CDR3. For the CDR3, the DNA is TGTGCCAGCAGTAGACTAGCGGGGGAGACCACAGATACGCAGTATTTT. Its protein is CASSRLAGETTDTQYF.

The chain carries TRBV7-8 and TRBJ1-5; D not resolved. From germline, CDR1 is SGHVS and CDR2 FQNEAQ. Deletions cut 1 base from V and 0 bases from J, with 7 bases between. This CDR3 has 15 residues. CDR3 region: CASSLDSFSNQPQHF. The DNA of the CDR3 is TGTGCCAGCAGCTTAGACAGCTTTAGCAATCAGCCCCAGCATTTT.

The chain employs TRBV5-1 and TRBJ2-1; D is possibly TRBD2 (5 bases). The CDR3 length is 14 residues. V was cut by 0 bases and J by 5 bases, with 9 bases left in between. The V gene's germline CDR1 is SGHRS and CDR2 YFSETQ. The CDR3 coding sequence is TGCGCCAGCAGCTTGGAGGGAGAAGACAATGAGCAGTTCTTC. It codes for CASSLEGEDNEQFF.

As to this clone: At one end the junction does not follow the germline gene, possibly because of a read error. The CDR3 protein is CAISRAAGLAGEEQYF. CDR3 bases: TGTGCCATCAGCAGAGCAGCGGGACTAGCGGGTGAGGAGCAGTACTTC. The chain combines TRBV15 with TRBJ2-7; 12 bases align to TRBD2. The CDR3 has 16 residues. The V gene's germline CDR1 is LNHNV and CDR2 YYDKDF (reference sequence).

The chain couples TRBV7-3 to TRBJ1-5; no clear D gene. Trimming removed 1 base at V and 6 bases at J, with 7 bases between. Germline lookup yields CDR1 SGHTA and CDR2 FQGTGA. CDR3 length equals 13 residues. CDR3 sequence (DNA): TGTGCCAGCAGCTTAAATGCGGGTCAGCCCCAGCATTTT. Amino acid sequence: CASSLNAGQPQHF.